The rows below give T cell receptor beta chains drawn from one sample of a study of blood T cell repertoires in COVID-19. Produced via immunoSEQ multiplex PCR; TCRdb's table is partial and in-frame only. The data hold just over 250,000 clones, with roughly 90% observed a single time. The specimen was peripheral blood. Every receptor here comes from a man aged 55-75 years who had recovered from COVID-19. CDR3s include the opening cysteine and the closing phenylalanine or tryptophan.

CDR3,length,V
CASSFLAGGPAGHDEQFF,18,TRBV6-2/TRBV6-3
CASSSGGRGNQPQHF,15,TRBV5-6
CASSLNTGELFF,12,TRBV18
CASSPDRGGAGELFF,15,TRBV11-3
CASSIRLSNQPQHF,14,TRBV19
CASSQGRGNYGYTF,14,TRBV3-1/TRBV3-2
CASSMRVRGTDTQYF,15,TRBV19
CASSVAEGRVTEAFF,15,TRBV9
CASSLTGQGFRSPLHF,16,TRBV7-3
CASSPDRVETQYF,13,TRBV5-6
CASSKGQGVNTGELFF,16,TRBV11-3
CASRDRGGYGYTF,13,TRBV12-3/TRBV12-4
CASSPGGLAGAPGETQYF,18,TRBV5-1
CASSWTGGYGYTF,13,TRBV12-3/TRBV12-4
CASSDQGNGHNEQFF,15,TRBV9
CASSIPAGGRSTEAFF,16,TRBV19
CASSLTGGDGTQYF,14,TRBV11-2
CASSFPGQRTGELFF,15,TRBV5-8
CATRGGRGSDTEAFF,15,TRBV6-7
CSAIDNPEAFF,11,TRBV29-1
CASTRVGGNTGELFF,15,TRBV6-5
CASNPPLAGASTDTQYF,17,TRBV7-2
CARSSRRQGHYEQYF,15,TRBV5-3
CAGTEQNTEAFF,12,TRBV7-9
CASTVGTASGYTF,13,TRBV9
CASSLLRGLNTEAFF,15,TRBV5-6